The 25 T cell receptor beta chains reported below all come from one sample, sequenced in a study of tumor and adjacent non-tumor tissue in lung cancer. The library came from three nested PCR rounds adapted from ARM-PCR protocols. TCRdb reprocessed the multiplex PCR reads with MiXCR, giving one entry per CDR3 protein. Among more than 75,000 distinct CDR3 sequences listed, roughly 78% were seen once. The template was RNA from unsorted bulk tissue. This non-tumor lung sample came from over 3 cm beyond the tumor edge. Sequenced material: distant non-tumor lung tissue. These receptors came from a man between 60 and 70 years old with small cell lung cancer.

The genes are TRBV11-2 and TRBJ2-5; D is perhaps TRBD2 (6 bases). This CDR3 is 13 amino acids long. Germline-derived CDR1 and CDR2 are SGHAT and FQNNGV. V was clipped by 9 bases and J by 4 bases, with 15 bases between them. The CDR3: CASSRDCRETQYF. The CDR3 region has the DNA TGTGCCAGTAGCCGGGACTGTCGAGAGACCCAGTACTTC.

The chain has TRBV6-5 and TRBJ2-1; D is unclear. Germline V lookup: CDR1 MNHEY, CDR2 SVGAGI. This CDR3 has 18 amino acids. V was clipped by 0 bases and J by 3 bases, with 18 bases between them. As DNA, the CDR3 is TGTGCCAGCAGTTACTCGATTTGGTCCATCAGCTTCTACAATGAGCAGTTCTTC. It codes for CASSYSIWSISFYNEQFF.

This clonotype was detected a few times. The chain has TRBV7-9 and TRBJ2-3, with 8 bases that match TRBD2. J gave up 0 bases and V 4 bases, and 3 bases lay outside the gene matches. CDR3 length equals 15 residues. CDR1 is SEHNR, CDR2 FQNEAQ, per germline (reference sequence). Here the CDR3 reads CASSSREASTDTQYF. Here the CDR3 DNA reads TGTGCCAGCAGCTCGCGGGAGGCCAGCACAGATACGCAGTATTTT.

A word on this clonotype: The junction shows a germline mismatch at one end, possibly a read error. The chain employs TRBV10-3 and TRBJ2-3, with D hard to call. From germline, CDR1 is ENHRY and CDR2 SYGVKD. CDR3 length: 12 amino acids. CDR3 in amino acids: CAIRVTSDAQYF. CDR3 nucleotides: TGTGCCATCAGAGTTACCTCAGATGCGCAGTATTTT.

As concerns this clonotype: As the CDR3 is not closed by the conserved phenylalanine or tryptophan, this likely results from a read error. This rearrangement joins TRBV11-2 to TRBJ2-2; a possible D gene is TRBD2 (5 bases). Germline V lookup: CDR1 SGHAT, CDR2 FQNNGV. The CDR3 loop spans 14 amino acids. The CDR3 DNA sequence: TGTGCCTGCAGCTTAGCGCAGGAGACCGGGGAGCTGTTTTAT. The encoded protein is CACSLAQETGELFY.

Concerning this clonotype itself: The junction departs from germline at one end; a sequencing error may be responsible. The chain uses TRBV5-4 and TRBJ2-1; a possible D gene is TRBD1 (5 bases). The CDR3 sequence is 14 residues long. Germline loops: CDR1 SGHNT, CDR2 YYREEE (reference sequence). The CDR3 nucleotides read TGTGCCATCAGCCAGATGACAGATGGTTCCGAACAGTTCTTC. This translates into CAISQMTDGSEQFF. The full variable domain, its missing parts supplied by reference TRBV5-4 and TRBJ2-1, is ETGVTQSPTHLIKTRGQQVTLRCSSQSGHNTVSWYQQALGQGPQFIFQYYREEENGRGNFPPRFSGLQFPNYSSELNVNALELDDSALYLCAISQMTDGSEQFFGPGTRLTVL.

In regard to this clonotype: The CDR3 does not close with the conserved phenylalanine or tryptophan, likely indicating a read error. V usage is TRBV30 and J usage is TRBJ1-2; D not resolved. The CDR3 totals 12 residues. Germline V lookup: CDR1 GTSNPN, CDR2 SVGIG (reference sequence). The CDR3 loop reads CAWAPAHYDYTY. The CDR3 bases are TGTGCCTGGGCTCCGGCCCACTATGACTACACCTAC.

This clonotype was picked up one time. Mismatch with germline at one junction end may stem from a read error. The V gene is TRBV4-1, the J gene TRBJ1-2; 7 nucleotides match TRBD1. The germline CDR1 and CDR2 sequences are MGHRA and YSYEKL. This CDR3 region has 15 residues. The CDR3 DNA reads TGCGCAAGCAGCCAACCCGACAGGGTTAATTATGGCTACACCTTC. It specifies CASSQPDRVNYGYTF.

A remark on this clonotype: One junction end disagrees with the germline gene, perhaps due to a read error. The rearrangement links TRBV5-4 to TRBJ2-6; 10 bases line up with TRBD2. Germline CDR1 and CDR2: SGHNT and YYREEE (reference sequence). This CDR3 contains 21 residues. DNA for the CDR3: TGTGCCAACAGCCCAAACCCGGGGACTAGCGACTATTCTTCTGGGGGCAACGTCCCGACTTTC. This encodes CANSPNPGTSDYSSGGNVPTF.

The rearrangement joins TRBV6-5 to TRBJ2-2; TRBD1 aligns across 9 bases. Germline V gene data show CDR1 as MNHEY and CDR2 as SVGAGI. The CDR3 length is 14 residues. After removal of 6 bases from V and 6 bases from J, the junction contained 5 bases not matched to a gene. The CDR3, as DNA: TGTGCCAGCAGCCCGGGACAGGGCCCCGGGGAGCTGTTTTTT. Amino acids: CASSPGQGPGELFF.

This clonotype was detected a few times. An end of the junction differs from the germline gene, which may be a read error. This sequence joins TRBV20-1 and TRBJ2-5; 10 nucleotides agree with TRBD1. The CDR3 extends over 13 amino acids. The germline gives CDR1 DFQATT, CDR2 SNEGSKA (reference sequence). The CDR3 loop is CNARTGGQEIQYF. The DNA of the CDR3 is TGCAATGCTAGGACAGGGGGGCAAGAGATCCAGTACTTC.

A few counts support this clonotype. This may be a read error, as it is one base from a much larger clone. Because the CDR3 is missing its conserved closing phenylalanine or tryptophan, this is likely a read error. V usage is TRBV12-3 or TRBV12-4 and J usage is TRBJ1-2; D is possibly TRBD1 (5 bases). Trimming left V 5 bases short and J 5 bases short, with 12 bases between. The CDR3 has 13 amino acids. The CDR3 here is CASSLNQGYGYTS. The CDR3 DNA sequence: TGTGCCAGCAGTCTAAATCAGGGATATGGCTACACCTCC.

This clonotype appeared a few times. The genes are TRBV7-9 and TRBJ2-5; D not resolved. Germline V gene lookup returns CDR1 SEHNR and CDR2 FQNEAQ (reference sequence). CDR3 size: 12 residues. Trimming pared 9 bases from V and 5 bases from J, leaving 13 bases between. Here the CDR3 DNA reads TGTGCCAGTAGCCTAGAGAGGGAGACCCAGTACTTC. It encodes CASSLERETQYF. Combining the CDR3 with reference TRBV7-9 and TRBJ2-5 gives the whole variable domain DTGVSQNPRHKITKRGQNVTFRCDPISEHNRLYWYRQTLGQGPEFLTYFQNEAQLEKSRLLSDRFSAERPKGSFSTLEIQRTEQGDSAMYLCASSLERETQYFGPGTRLLVL.

For this clonotype: An end of the junction does not agree with germline; a read error may underlie this. V gene TRBV20-1 combines with J gene TRBJ2-1; D gene ambiguous. The CDR3 has 13 residues. CDR1 is DFQATT and CDR2 is SNEGSKA in the germline V gene (reference sequence). CDR3 sequence reads: CSVRDPKENEQFF. CDR3 sequence (DNA): TGCAGTGTTAGAGACCCCAAGGAGAATGAGCAGTTCTTC.

A remark on this clonotype: One end of the junction does not line up with germline, which may come from a read error. The CDR3 is CATSQEHGNQPQQF. The CDR3 coding sequence is TGTGCCACCAGCCAAGAGCACGGGAATCAGCCCCAGCAATTT. V and J are TRBV4-2 and TRBJ1-5, with no clear D. The length of the CDR3 is 14 residues. In germline, CDR1 is LGHNA, CDR2 YNFKEQ.

A word on this clonotype: A clone one base away is much larger, so this may be a read error. This chain connects TRBV5-1 to TRBJ2-2, with D hard to call. The V end lost 1 base, the J end lost 2 bases, and 12 bases lay between the germline ends. The CDR3 has 16 amino acids. Looked up from germline, CDR1 is SGHRS and CDR2 is YFSETQ. This CDR3 reads CASSLFPIGNTGELFF. In DNA, the CDR3 is TGCGCCAGCAGCTTGTTTCCAATTGGTAACACCGGGGAGCTGTTTTTT.

Regarding this clonotype: Germline and junction disagree at one end, which may indicate a read error. This rearrangement joins TRBV11-1 to TRBJ2-7; D possibly corresponds to TRBD2 (5 bases). Germline-derived CDR1 and CDR2 are SGHAT and FQDESV (reference sequence). The CDR3 covers 14 residues. The CDR3 bases are TGTGCCACCAGCTTAACGGGGAGCTCCTATGAGCAGTACTTC. Translated: CATSLTGSSYEQYF.

With regard to this clonotype: This may be a read error: a much more frequent sequence differs by one nucleotide. The chain has TRBV4-2 and TRBJ2-1, with D unresolved. The CDR3 length is 15 residues. Germline V gives CDR1 LGHNA, CDR2 YNFKEQ. The CDR3 loop reads CASNPGFDSDNERFF. As DNA, the CDR3 is TGTGCCAGCAACCCAGGCTTTGACTCAGACAATGAGCGGTTCTTC.

This clonotype was observed a few times. The gene calls are TRBV7-3 and TRBJ2-3; 11 bases align to TRBD2. From germline, CDR1 is SGHTA and CDR2 FQGTGA. The CDR3 contains 17 residues. The V and J ends lost 5 bases and 0 bases, in that order; junction bases with no gene match: 7. Here the CDR3 reads CASSLQTSGISTDTQYF. The CDR3 bases are TGTGCCAGCAGCCTCCAGACTAGCGGGATTAGCACAGATACGCAGTATTTT. Full variable domain (rest looked up from reference TRBV7-3 and TRBJ2-3): GAGVSQTPSNKVTEKGKYVELRCDPISGHTALYWYRQSLGQGPEFLIYFQGTGAADDSGLPNDRFFAVRPEGSVSTLKIQRTERGDSAVYLCASSLQTSGISTDTQYFGPGTRLTVL.

A note on this clonotype: A read error may explain this, as a much larger clone is one base away. The rearrangement links TRBV24-1 to TRBJ2-6; 10 bases are a match to TRBD2. CDR1 is KGHDR, CDR2 SFDVKD, per germline. This CDR3 has 18 amino acids. The CDR3 loop is CATSDYIAGGSGANVLSF. CDR3 sequence (DNA): TGTGCCACCAGTGATTACATAGCGGGAGGATCCGGGGCCAACGTCCTGAGTTTC.

The rearrangement uses TRBV6-2 or TRBV6-3 and TRBJ2-7; D not resolved. The germline gives CDR1 MNHEY, CDR2 SVGEGT. The CDR3 extends over 14 amino acids. The CDR3 spells CTSSSPEGIYEQYV. The CDR3 region has the DNA TGTACCAGCAGTTCCCCTGAAGGGATCTACGAGCAGTACGTA.

Concerning this clonotype itself: At one of its ends the junction is not consistent with the germline gene, which may arise from a read error. CDR3 amino acids: CAISSQSEDTQYF. CDR3 DNA sequence: TGTGCCATCAGTTCTCAATCCGAGGATACCCAGTACTTC. The rearrangement links TRBV12-3 or TRBV12-4 to TRBJ2-5, with D unclear. The CDR3 is made up of 13 amino acids.

As concerns this clonotype: Compared with germline, one end of the junction differs, possibly owing to a read error. The chain combines TRBV6-5 with TRBJ2-1, with D possibly TRBD2 on 6 matching bases. CDR3 length: 15 amino acids. CDR1 is MNHEY and CDR2 is SVGAGI in the germline V gene. Here the CDR3 DNA reads TGTGCCAGCAATTACTCTAGGGGAGCGGGTAATGAGCAGTTCTTC. Its translation: CASNYSRGAGNEQFF.

About this clonotype: Lacking the conserved final phenylalanine or tryptophan, this CDR3 likely reflects a read error. The chain couples TRBV13 to TRBJ1-5; the match to TRBD1 covers 7 bases. Germline lookup yields CDR1 PRHDT and CDR2 FYEKMQ (reference sequence). This CDR3 has 15 residues. The CDR3 DNA follows: TGTGCCAGTAGCTTAGGGGGCGATAGCAATCAGCCCCAGCATTTA. Protein product: CASSLGGDSNQPQHL.

The rearrangement links TRBV18 to TRBJ2-7; 7 bases match TRBD2. CDR3 length: 14 residues. Trimming cost V 3 bases and J 7 bases; bases outside gene matches: 9. The germline V gene has CDR1 KGHSH and CDR2 LQKENI. This chain's CDR3 is CASSPPGRAGEQYV. CDR3 DNA sequence: TGTGCCAGCTCACCCCCTGGGAGGGCCGGAGAGCAGTACGTC.